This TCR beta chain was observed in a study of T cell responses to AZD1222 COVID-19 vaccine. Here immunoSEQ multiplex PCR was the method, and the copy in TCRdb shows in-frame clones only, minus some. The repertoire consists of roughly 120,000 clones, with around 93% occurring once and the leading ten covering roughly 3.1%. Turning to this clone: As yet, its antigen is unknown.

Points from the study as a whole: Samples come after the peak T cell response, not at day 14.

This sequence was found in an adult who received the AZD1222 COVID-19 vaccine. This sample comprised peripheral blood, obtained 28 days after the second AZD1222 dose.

CDR3 nucleotide sequence: TGTGCCAGCTCACCACCTGGGGGAACCATAGCCAAAAACATTCAGTACTTC. Translation: CASSPPGGTIAKNIQYF. The chain couples TRBV18 to TRBJ2-4, with D possibly being TRBD1 or TRBD2 (5 bases each). Germline values: CDR1 KGHSH, CDR2 LQKENI. There are 17 residues in the CDR3. V lost 0 bases, J lost 0 bases, and 12 bases lay in between.